One and the same sample provided the 20 T cell receptor beta chains below, sequenced in a study of Ad26.COV2.S vaccination and SARS-CoV-2 variants. Clones were read by immunoSEQ multiplex PCR, and TCRdb kept only the in-frame ones, dropping some. The sample has approximately 500,000 clones; around nine tenths are singletons. Treatment denoted: 15 to 20 received Ad26.COV2.S at low or high dose, single or two shots; about 5 received placebo; per-sample allocation not given. Day 63 after the first vaccine or placebo injection was the time point for sampling. Material: peripheral blood, obtained in a trial of Ad26.COV2.S vaccine versus placebo. The receptors originated from a person aged 18-65 years who received the Ad26.COV2.S COVID-19 vaccine or a placebo.

The chain joins TRBV9 to TRBJ1-1; D remains unclear. CDR3 length equals 16 residues. From germline, CDR1 is SGDLS and CDR2 YYNGEE. V was cut by 0 bases and J by 0 bases, with 12 bases left in between. The CDR3 DNA sequence: TGTGCCAGCAGCGTAGGAGTTGGCAACATGAACACTGAAGCTTTCTTT. It encodes CASSVGVGNMNTEAFF.

This clone was recorded once. This chain links TRBV4-1 with TRBJ1-5; D is undetermined. V gave up 0 bases and J gave up 5 bases, with 23 bases separating them. There are 19 residues in the CDR3. In germline, CDR1 is MGHRA, CDR2 YSYEKL. CDR3 in amino acids: CASSQDRLPSRREYQPQHF. CDR3 bases: TGCGCCAGCAGCCAAGATCGACTTCCGAGCAGAAGAGAATATCAGCCCCAGCATTTT.

The chain uses TRBV10-3 and TRBJ1-1; no clear D. CDR1 and CDR2 (germline): ENHRY, SYGVKD. The CDR3 contains 14 residues. V lost 3 bases to trimming and J lost 1 base, with 9 bases between them. CDR3 in amino acids: CAISDSKGNTEAFF. CDR3 DNA: TGTGCCATCAGTGATAGCAAGGGGAACACTGAAGCTTTCTTT.

The V call is TRBV7-3, the J call TRBJ2-7; D assignment may be TRBD1 or TRBD2 (6 bases each). This CDR3 is built from 15 residues. V gave up 0 bases and J gave up 3 bases, with 12 bases separating them. From germline, CDR1 is SGHTA and CDR2 FQGTGA. The CDR3 sequence: CASSLTGGVIYEQYF. The CDR3 bases are TGTGCCAGCAGCTTAACGGGGGGCGTGATCTACGAGCAGTACTTC.

This clone came up once. The V call is TRBV10-3, the J call TRBJ1-2, with 10 bases aligning to TRBD1. Trimming took 6 bases from V and 6 from J; bases not matched to a gene: 4. This CDR3 region has 13 residues. Germline CDR1 is ENHRY and CDR2 is SYGVKD. In DNA, the CDR3 is TGTGCCATCAGCGGACAGGGGGGTGATGGCTACACCTTC. It encodes CAISGQGGDGYTF.

The chain has TRBV5-1 and TRBJ2-1; TRBD2 matches 10 bases. Germline V gene data show CDR1 as SGHRS and CDR2 as YFSETQ. Germline trimming cut 6 bases from V and 8 bases from J; bases unmatched to any gene: 11. The CDR3 has 15 residues. The DNA of the CDR3 is TGCGCCAGCAACTCCCCTAGCGGGAGTAGGTATGAGCAGTTCTTC. This gives the protein CASNSPSGSRYEQFF.

The chain employs TRBV7-2 and TRBJ2-7; 10 bases map to TRBD1. This CDR3 spans 15 amino acids. Per the germline V gene, CDR1 is SGHTA and CDR2 is FQGNSA. Unmatched junction bases numbered 6, after V lost 2 bases and J lost 5 bases. The CDR3 bases are TGTGCCAGCAGCTTACTCCGACAGGGGGCTAACGAGCAGTACTTC. Residues: CASSLLRQGANEQYF.

The chain links TRBV28 to TRBJ2-7; the D gene is possibly TRBD1 (6 bases). Trimming removed 4 bases from V and 6 bases from J, with 19 bases in between. The CDR3 has 15 amino acids. The germline V gene has CDR1 MDHEN and CDR2 SYDVKM. In DNA form, the CDR3 reads TGTGCCAGCAGTTCTCCCCAGGGGTCCCCACGCGAGCAGTACTTC. Residues: CASSSPQGSPREQYF.

Only one count was recorded for this clone. The gene calls are TRBV7-2 and TRBJ2-7; D may be TRBD2 (6 bases). The V end lost 5 bases, the J end lost 2 bases, and 19 bases lay between the germline ends. The length of the CDR3 is 16 residues. Germline V lookup: CDR1 SGHTA, CDR2 FQGNSA. CDR3 sequence (DNA): TGTGCCAGCAGCCACAACCGGGAGTGGAAACCCTACGAGCAGTACTTC. It is translated as CASSHNREWKPYEQYF.

V and J are TRBV18 and TRBJ2-1; 10 positions agree with TRBD2. The CDR3 is 15 amino acids. CDR1 and CDR2 (germline): KGHSH, LQKENI. Germline trimming cut 2 bases from V and 6 bases from J; bases unmatched to any gene: 4. CDR3 nucleotide sequence: TGTGCCAGCTCACCAACGTCTAGCGGGAGCAATGAGCAGTTCTTC. As protein: CASSPTSSGSNEQFF.

The rearrangement links TRBV28 to TRBJ2-7; 9 bases agree with TRBD1. The CDR3 extends over 15 amino acids. The junction had 13 bases not matched to a gene; V was cut back by 6 bases and J by 7 bases. Germline V lookup: CDR1 MDHEN, CDR2 SYDVKM. In nucleotides, the CDR3 is TGTGCCAGCAGGGAGGGTGGACAGGGGTCTGGAGAGCAGTACTTC. Amino acids: CASREGGQGSGEQYF.

The rearrangement uses TRBV5-5 and TRBJ1-5; TRBD1 agrees at 12 bases. With V trimmed by 4 bases and J by 4 bases, 9 bases remained unmatched. CDR3 size: 17 residues. Per germline, CDR1 SGHKS and CDR2 YYEKEE (reference sequence). The CDR3 spells CASSKGTGGFQNQPQHF. The CDR3 DNA sequence: TGTGCCAGCAGCAAAGGGACAGGGGGCTTTCAGAATCAGCCCCAGCATTTT.

The rearrangement links TRBV15 to TRBJ1-2; 7 bases line up with TRBD1. This CDR3 contains 15 residues. The J segment lost 2 bases and the V segment lost 1 base, leaving 4 bases of the junction unmatched. CDR1 is LNHNV and CDR2 is YYDKDF in the germline V gene (reference sequence). The CDR3 loop reads CATSRGPGGNYGYTF. CDR3 nucleotides: TGTGCCACCAGCAGAGGTCCAGGGGGGAACTATGGCTACACCTTC.

V and J are TRBV28 and TRBJ2-7; 13 positions match TRBD2. Germline CDR1 reads MDHEN; CDR2 reads SYDVKM. This CDR3 has 16 amino acids. V was clipped by 7 bases and J by 4 bases; unmatched bases: 10. The CDR3 here is CASIPGLAGAAYEQYF. The CDR3 coding sequence is TGTGCCAGCATTCCCGGACTAGCGGGAGCGGCGTACGAGCAGTACTTC.

The genes are TRBV6-5 and TRBJ1-3; D is possibly TRBD1 (5 bases). The V end was cut by 6 bases, the J end by 3 bases, with 15 bases between. CDR1 and CDR2 (germline): MNHEY, SVGAGI. The CDR3 extends over 15 amino acids. CDR3 in DNA: TGTGCCAGCAGAGTCCCGGGACGCGGTGGAAACACCATATATTTT. Translated, it gives CASRVPGRGGNTIYF.

The gene calls are TRBV6-5 and TRBJ1-1; D possibly corresponds to TRBD1 (5 bases). The germline gives CDR1 MNHEY, CDR2 SVGAGI. V was shortened by 6 bases and J by 5 bases, with 16 bases between the two germline ends. There are 14 residues in the CDR3. CDR3 protein: CASRTGGIGTEAFF. DNA of the CDR3: TGTGCCAGCAGAACTGGGGGGATCGGGACTGAAGCTTTCTTT.

The chain links TRBV28 to TRBJ2-1; perhaps TRBD2 as D (5 bases). Germline CDR1 MDHEN, CDR2 SYDVKM. The CDR3 spans 15 residues. Trimming took 8 bases from V and 4 from J, leaving 18 bases between them. CDR3 coding DNA: TGTGCCAGCGGTCCGGGGTGGGTAAGGTACAATGAGCAGTTCTTC. Encoded protein: CASGPGWVRYNEQFF.

V usage is TRBV24-1 and J usage is TRBJ2-2, with TRBD1 as a possible D gene (6 bases). Deletions cut 7 bases from V and 1 base from J, with 12 bases between. The CDR3 extends over 15 amino acids. Germline V lookup: CDR1 KGHDR, CDR2 SFDVKD. CDR3 amino acids: CATRFDRLNTGELFF. CDR3 DNA: TGTGCCACCAGATTCGACAGGCTGAACACCGGGGAGCTGTTTTTT.

This chain joins TRBV27 and TRBJ2-7; 7 nucleotides align to TRBD1. The CDR3 consists of 11 residues. V was pared by 7 bases and J by 3 bases, with 0 bases of the junction left unmatched. Looked up from germline, CDR1 is MNHEY and CDR2 is SMNVEV (reference sequence). CDR3 DNA sequence: TGTGCCAGCAACAGGGGCTACGAGCAGTACTTC. Translation gives CASNRGYEQYF.

The CDR3 spells CASSYRAATNEKLFF. The CDR3 DNA reads as TGTGCCAGCAGTTACAGGGCAGCAACTAATGAAAAACTGTTTTTT. The chain links TRBV6-2 or TRBV6-3 to TRBJ1-4; D uncertain. Germline V gene data show CDR1 as MNHEY and CDR2 as SVGEGT. Trimming took off 2 bases at V and 0 bases at J, with 7 bases between the two ends. The CDR3 loop spans 15 amino acids.